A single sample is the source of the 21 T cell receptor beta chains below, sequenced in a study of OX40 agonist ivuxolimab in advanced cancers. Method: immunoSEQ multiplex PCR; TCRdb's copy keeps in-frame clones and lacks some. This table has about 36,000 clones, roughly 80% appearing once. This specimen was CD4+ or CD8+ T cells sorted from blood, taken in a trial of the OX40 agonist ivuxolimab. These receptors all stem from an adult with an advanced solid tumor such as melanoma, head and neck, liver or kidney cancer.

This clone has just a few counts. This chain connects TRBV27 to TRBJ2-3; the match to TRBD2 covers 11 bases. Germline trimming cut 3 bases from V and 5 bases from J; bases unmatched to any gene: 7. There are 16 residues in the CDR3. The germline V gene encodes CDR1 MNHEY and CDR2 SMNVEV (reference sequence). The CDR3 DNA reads TGTGCCAGCAGTTTGAGTAGCGGGAGGGCGGGAGATACGCAGTATTTT. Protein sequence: CASSLSSGRAGDTQYF.

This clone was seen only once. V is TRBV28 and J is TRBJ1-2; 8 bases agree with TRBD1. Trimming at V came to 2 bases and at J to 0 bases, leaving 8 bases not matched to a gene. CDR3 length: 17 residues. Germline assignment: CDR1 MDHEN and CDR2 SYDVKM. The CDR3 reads CASSLVSSGGPNYGYTF. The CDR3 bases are TGTGCCAGCAGTTTAGTTTCTTCAGGGGGCCCTAACTATGGCTACACCTTC.

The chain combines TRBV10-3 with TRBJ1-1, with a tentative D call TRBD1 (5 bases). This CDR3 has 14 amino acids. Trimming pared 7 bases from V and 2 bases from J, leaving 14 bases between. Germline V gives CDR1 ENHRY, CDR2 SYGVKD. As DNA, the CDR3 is TGTGCCATCAAACAGACAGACAGTAACACTGAAGCTTTCTTT. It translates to CAIKQTDSNTEAFF.

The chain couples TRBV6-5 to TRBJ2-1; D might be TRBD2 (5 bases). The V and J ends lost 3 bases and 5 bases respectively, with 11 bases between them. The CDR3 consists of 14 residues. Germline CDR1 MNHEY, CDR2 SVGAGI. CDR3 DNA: TGTGCCAGCAGTTATGCCAGCGGAAACAATGAGCAGTTCTTC. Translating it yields CASSYASGNNEQFF.

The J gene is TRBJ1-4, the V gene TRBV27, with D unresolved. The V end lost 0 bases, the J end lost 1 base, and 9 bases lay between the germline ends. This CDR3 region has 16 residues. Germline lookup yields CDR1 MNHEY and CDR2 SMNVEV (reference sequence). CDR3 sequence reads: CASSLSITETNEKLFF. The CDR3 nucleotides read TGTGCCAGCAGTTTATCGATAACAGAAACTAATGAAAAACTGTTTTTT. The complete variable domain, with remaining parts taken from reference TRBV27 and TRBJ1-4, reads EAQVTQNPRYLITVTGKKLTVTCSQNMNHEYMSWYRQDPGLGLRQIYYSMNVEVTDKGDVPEGYKVSRKEKRNFPLILESPSPNQTSLYFCASSLSITETNEKLFFGSGTQLSVL.

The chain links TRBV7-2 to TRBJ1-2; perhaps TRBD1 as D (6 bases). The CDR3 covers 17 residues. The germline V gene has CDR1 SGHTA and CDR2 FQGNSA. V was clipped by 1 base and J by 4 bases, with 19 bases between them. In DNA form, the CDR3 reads TGTGCCAGCAGCTTAGTTTCATCCGCGGACAGCATCTATGGCTACACCTTC. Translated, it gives CASSLVSSADSIYGYTF.

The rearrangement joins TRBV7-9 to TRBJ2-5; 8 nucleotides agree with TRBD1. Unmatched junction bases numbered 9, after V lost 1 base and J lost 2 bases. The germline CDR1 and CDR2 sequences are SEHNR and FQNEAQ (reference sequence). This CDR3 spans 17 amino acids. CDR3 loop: CASSLVVTGVGQETQYF. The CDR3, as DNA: TGTGCCAGCAGCTTAGTCGTGACAGGGGTTGGGCAAGAGACCCAGTACTTC.

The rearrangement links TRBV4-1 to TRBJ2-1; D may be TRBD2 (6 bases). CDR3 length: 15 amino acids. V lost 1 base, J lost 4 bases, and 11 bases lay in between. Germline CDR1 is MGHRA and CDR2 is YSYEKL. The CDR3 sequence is CASSQGAGLYNEQFF. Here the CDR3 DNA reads TGCGCCAGCAGCCAAGGCGCGGGACTTTACAATGAGCAGTTCTTC.

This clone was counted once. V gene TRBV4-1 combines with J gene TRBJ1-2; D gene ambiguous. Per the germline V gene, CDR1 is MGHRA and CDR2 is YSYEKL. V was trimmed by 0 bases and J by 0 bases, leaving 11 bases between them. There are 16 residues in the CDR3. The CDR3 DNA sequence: TGCGCCAGCAGCCAAGAAAGAATGTCCGCTAACTATGGCTACACCTTC. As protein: CASSQERMSANYGYTF.

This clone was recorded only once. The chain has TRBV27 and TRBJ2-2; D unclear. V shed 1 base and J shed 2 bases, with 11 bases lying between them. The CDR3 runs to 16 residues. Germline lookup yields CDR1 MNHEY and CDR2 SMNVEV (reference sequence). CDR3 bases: TGTGCCAGCAGTTTATATTCCGGAATTAACACCGGGGAGCTGTTTTTT. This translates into CASSLYSGINTGELFF.

CDR3 amino acids: CASSLGHGVDGYTF. Here the CDR3 DNA reads TGTGCCAGCAGCTTGGGACACGGCGTGGATGGCTACACCTTC. The gene calls are TRBV7-9 and TRBJ1-2; tentatively, D is TRBD1 (6 bases). V gave up 3 bases and J gave up 6 bases, with 14 bases separating them. The CDR3 length is 14 residues. Per germline, CDR1 SEHNR and CDR2 FQNEAQ (reference sequence).

Written as DNA, the CDR3 is TGTGCCATCAGTTTTCAGTCGGGGACAGGGGACTATGGCTACACCTTC. Its translation is CAISFQSGTGDYGYTF. The V gene is TRBV10-3, the J gene TRBJ1-2, with 10 bases matching TRBD1. The germline V gene has CDR1 ENHRY and CDR2 SYGVKD. The CDR3 is made up of 16 amino acids. V was clipped by 5 bases and J by 3 bases; unmatched bases: 9.

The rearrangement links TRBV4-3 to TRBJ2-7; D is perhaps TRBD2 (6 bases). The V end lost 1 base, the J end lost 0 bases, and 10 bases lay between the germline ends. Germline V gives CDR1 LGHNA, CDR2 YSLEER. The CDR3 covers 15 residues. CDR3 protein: CASSQGLAVSYEQYF. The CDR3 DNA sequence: TGCGCCAGCAGCCAAGGGTTAGCGGTCTCCTACGAGCAGTACTTC.

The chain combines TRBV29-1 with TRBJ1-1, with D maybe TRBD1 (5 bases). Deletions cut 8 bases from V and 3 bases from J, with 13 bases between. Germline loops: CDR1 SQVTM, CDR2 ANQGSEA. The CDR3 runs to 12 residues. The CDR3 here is CSYKRGDTEAFF. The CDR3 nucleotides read TGCAGCTACAAACGGGGGGACACTGAAGCTTTCTTT.

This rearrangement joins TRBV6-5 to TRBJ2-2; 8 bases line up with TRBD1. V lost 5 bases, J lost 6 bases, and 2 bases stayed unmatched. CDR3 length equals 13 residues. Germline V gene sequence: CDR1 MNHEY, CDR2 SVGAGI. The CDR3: CASSTTGAGELFF. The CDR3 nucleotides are TGTGCCAGCAGTACGACAGGGGCCGGGGAGCTGTTTTTT.

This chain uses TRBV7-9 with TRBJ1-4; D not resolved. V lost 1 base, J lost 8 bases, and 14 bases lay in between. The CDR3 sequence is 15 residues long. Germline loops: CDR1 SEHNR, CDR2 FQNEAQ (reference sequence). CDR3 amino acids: CASSLEAGPEEKLFF. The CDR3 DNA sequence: TGTGCCAGCAGCTTAGAGGCAGGCCCGGAGGAAAAACTGTTTTTT.

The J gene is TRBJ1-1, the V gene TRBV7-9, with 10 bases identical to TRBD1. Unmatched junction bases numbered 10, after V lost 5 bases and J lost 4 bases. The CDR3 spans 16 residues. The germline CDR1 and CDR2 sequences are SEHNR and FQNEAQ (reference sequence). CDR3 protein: CASSPSGTGVFTEAFF. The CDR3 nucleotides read TGTGCCAGCAGCCCGTCCGGGACAGGGGTGTTCACTGAAGCTTTCTTT.

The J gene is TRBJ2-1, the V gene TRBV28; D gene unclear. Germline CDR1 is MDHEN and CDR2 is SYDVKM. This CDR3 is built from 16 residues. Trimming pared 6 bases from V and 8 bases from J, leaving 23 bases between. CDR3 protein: CASSPTLVSTGDEQFF. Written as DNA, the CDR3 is TGTGCCAGCAGCCCAACCTTAGTTTCTACGGGCGATGAGCAGTTCTTC.

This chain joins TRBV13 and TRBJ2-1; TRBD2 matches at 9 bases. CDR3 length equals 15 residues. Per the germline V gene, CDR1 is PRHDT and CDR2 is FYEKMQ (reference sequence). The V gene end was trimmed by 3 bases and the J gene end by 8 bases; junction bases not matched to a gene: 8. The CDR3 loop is CASSFRRGGSDEQFF. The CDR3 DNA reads TGTGCCAGCAGCTTCCGGCGGGGGGGCTCAGATGAGCAGTTCTTC.

The CDR3 spells CATLSEGSPMNTEAFF. The CDR3 nucleotides are TGTGCCACCTTAAGCGAGGGCAGCCCTATGAACACTGAAGCTTTCTTT. V usage is TRBV2 and J usage is TRBJ1-1; no clear D. In germline, CDR1 is SNHLY, CDR2 FYNNEI. Trimming removed 10 bases at V and 0 bases at J, with 21 bases between. The CDR3 runs 16 residues.

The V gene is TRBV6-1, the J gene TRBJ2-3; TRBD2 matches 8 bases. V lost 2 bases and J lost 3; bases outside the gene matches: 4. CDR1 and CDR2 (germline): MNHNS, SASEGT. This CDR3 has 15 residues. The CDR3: CASSELGTRTDTQYF. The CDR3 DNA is TGTGCCAGCAGTGAACTCGGGACTAGGACAGATACGCAGTATTTT.